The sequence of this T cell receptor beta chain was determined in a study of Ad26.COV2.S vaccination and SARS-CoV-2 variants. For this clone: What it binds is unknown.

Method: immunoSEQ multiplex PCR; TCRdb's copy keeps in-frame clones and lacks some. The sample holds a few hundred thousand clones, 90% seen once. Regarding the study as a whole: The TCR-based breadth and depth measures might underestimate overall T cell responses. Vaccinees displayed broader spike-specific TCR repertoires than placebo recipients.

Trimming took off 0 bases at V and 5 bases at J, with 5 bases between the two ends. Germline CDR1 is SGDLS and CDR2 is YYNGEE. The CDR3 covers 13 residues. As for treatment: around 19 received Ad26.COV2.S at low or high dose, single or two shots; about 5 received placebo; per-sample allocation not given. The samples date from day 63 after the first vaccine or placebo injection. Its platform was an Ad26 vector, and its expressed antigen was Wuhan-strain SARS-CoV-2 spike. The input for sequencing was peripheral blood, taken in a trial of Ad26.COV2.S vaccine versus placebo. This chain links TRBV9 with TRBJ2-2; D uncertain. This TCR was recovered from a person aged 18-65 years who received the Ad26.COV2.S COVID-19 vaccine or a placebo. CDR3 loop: CASSVGRTGELFF. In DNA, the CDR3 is TGTGCCAGCAGCGTAGGGAGAACCGGGGAGCTGTTTTTT. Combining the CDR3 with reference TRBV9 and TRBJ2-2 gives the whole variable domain DSGVTQTPKHLITATGQRVTLRCSPRSGDLSVYWYQQSLDQGLQFLIQYYNGEERAKGNILERFSAQQFPDLHSELNLSSLELGDSALYFCASSVGRTGELFFGEGSRLTVL.